The clone carrying this T cell receptor beta chain was seen repeatedly, ten times or more. This sample was taken from a study of human T cells and chemical hapten exposure. Looking at the study overall: While the approximately 22-week study was under way, patients received diphenylcyclopropenone on the scalp every week.

Time point: pre-sensitization, week 0. Treatment reported: therapeutic diphenylcyclopropenone sensitization with weekly scalp DPC. Via MiXCR, TCRdb re-called the RACE reads, giving one row per CDR3 protein. The table shows roughly 380,000 distinct CDR3 sequences, with roughly 5.3% occurring only once. Here the sequenced sample was whole blood, taken in connection with sensitization to the hapten diphenylcyclopropenone (DPC). The TCR sequence derives from a woman aged 45 to 65 with alopecia areata. Some clones in this sample may be carry-over from other donors' samples.

The CDR3 sequence: CASSFGPYNEQFF. The DNA of the CDR3 is TGTGCCAGCAGTTTCGGGCCCTACAATGAGCAGTTCTTC. This rearrangement joins TRBV12-3 or TRBV12-4 to TRBJ2-1; D call uncertain. The CDR3 covers 13 residues. The V gene lost 3 bases and the J gene lost 2 bases, with 5 bases spanning the gap.